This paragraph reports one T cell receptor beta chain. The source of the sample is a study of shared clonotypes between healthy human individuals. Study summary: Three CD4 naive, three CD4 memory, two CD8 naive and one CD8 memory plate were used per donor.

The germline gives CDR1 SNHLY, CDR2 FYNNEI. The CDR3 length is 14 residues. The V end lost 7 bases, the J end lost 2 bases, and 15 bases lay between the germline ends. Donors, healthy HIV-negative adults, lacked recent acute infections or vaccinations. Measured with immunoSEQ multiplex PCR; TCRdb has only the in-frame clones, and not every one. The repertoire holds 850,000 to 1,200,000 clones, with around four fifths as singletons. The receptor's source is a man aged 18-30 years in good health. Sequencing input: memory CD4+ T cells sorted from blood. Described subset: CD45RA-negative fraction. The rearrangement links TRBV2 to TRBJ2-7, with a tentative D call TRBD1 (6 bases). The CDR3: CASKKGQSAYEQYF. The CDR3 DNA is TGTGCCAGCAAGAAGGGACAATCCGCCTACGAGCAGTACTTC.